This TCR beta chain comes out of a study of cytomegalovirus exposure and HLA in healthy donors (dated by TCRdb to between 2016 and 2019). For the study in its entirety: An earlier analysis of roughly 630 of the donors reported about 290 Gb of sequence data and 100 million to 130 million unique TCR beta sequences from 150 million to 200 million T cells. Using immunosequencing, the study profiled T cell repertoires from about 610 subjects and related those repertoires to cytomegalovirus serostatus. HLA typing included class I and class II loci at four-digit resolution. A separate validation cohort of about 110 different subjects was used in addition to the roughly 640-subject first cohort. Typing coverage varied by locus: roughly 629-640 donors for A, B, C, DRB1 and DQB1; about 520 for DQA1; about 590 for DPA1; some 470 for DPB1. Of the roughly 400 genotyped donors, 80% to 90% were placed in the genetic ancestry cluster associated with self-reported Caucasian donors. Several DR-DQ haplotypes were treated as single units for association and clustering because of strong linkage in the cohort. An early release covering over 500 HLA-typed donors comprised around 300 gigabases of sequencing data and around 80 million unique TCR sequences. Among a few hundred genotyped donors of the cohort, an average of about 240,000 unique TCR beta nucleotide sequences were sequenced per donor, roughly a sixth of them non-productive. The study aimed to test whether signatures of past pathogen exposure could be identified by cataloging public T cell receptors. Rather than drawing on any new phenotypic data, the later analysis identified candidate immune exposures from TCR beta sequences and the way those sequences occurred across donors. All discovery cohort repertoires had been generated on a single sequencing platform. Donor age, sex, ethnicity and CMV serostatus were compiled together with the repertoire data. Genome-wide SNP genotypes for about three fifths of the roughly 700 donors were used in a later genetic analysis, which treated that subset as a discovery cohort. An earlier analysis of around 540 of the donors applied high-throughput TCR beta sequencing to assess whether each TCR beta V gene segment acted as functional or pseudogenic. To study patterns of TCR occurrence, a later analysis re-analyzed previously published TCR beta repertoires from under 750 donors and added high-resolution HLA genotyping. High-throughput TCR immunosequencing, statistical association of individual TCRs with disease status, and machine learning were combined to predict cytomegalovirus infection status.

The cohort was made up of about 610 healthy bone marrow donors. All cohort members were sampled while nominally healthy, although unrecorded immune exposures were likely present. The donor tested CMV seronegative and was one of the 352 seronegative cohort members. A peripheral blood sample was provided by each donor, and peripheral blood mononuclear cells were used for TCR beta sequencing. The Qiagen DNeasy Blood Extraction Kit was used to extract genomic DNA from the blood cell samples. Libraries were prepared through the immunoSEQ multiplex PCR assay. For the multiplex PCR, a mixture combining 60 forward primers for TCR Vbeta segments and 13 reverse primers for TCR Jbeta segments was used. The CDR3 region of rearranged TCR beta genes was amplified from genomic DNA by a multiplex PCR assay. On the Illumina HiSeq System, the amplified TCR beta libraries were sequenced as 87-base-pair reads. Per the source publication's procedure: A later analysis counted tens of millions of unique TCR beta chains across the 500 to 850 repertoires, and some 11 million of these chains were shared by at least two donors. Raw reads were error-corrected and collapsed into unique sequences with a nearest-neighbor algorithm that merged closely related sequences to remove PCR and sequencing errors. CDR3 sequences were aligned to IMGT reference sequences to assign V, D and J gene segments. For a sequence to be retained, at least a six-nucleotide match to both a V gene segment and a J gene segment was required. Rearrangements were classified as productive when the CDR3 lacked stop codons and remained in frame with V and J, and all other rearrangements were classified as non-productive. Following IMGT convention, CDR3 was defined as the stretch from the second conserved V-encoded cysteine up to the conserved J-encoded phenylalanine. In an earlier analysis of around 570 of the donors, sequences lacking an unambiguous match to a single V gene segment were excluded. In an earlier analysis of a few hundred of the donors, a V segment was called functional when productive rearrangements were above 56.7%, and segregating when the standard deviation between donors exceeded 5%. A statistical classification framework was built for diagnosing cytomegalovirus status from the catalog of TCR beta chain sequences. A later analysis assigned V and J genes by comparing TCR nucleotide sequences with IMGT/GENE-DB human TR gene sequences. The TCRdist pipeline was used in a later analysis to assign CDR3 sequences and most-parsimonious VDJ recombination scenarios. In a later analysis, each TCR beta chain was defined by its CDR3 amino acid sequence together with its V-gene family, and reads lacking a unique V-gene family were excluded. In a later analysis, fewer than 600 highly shared, low-generation-probability nucleotide sequences were removed to address suspected cross-contamination and a sequencing artifact. A later analysis calculated a clonal expansion index for each public chain from normalized within-repertoire ranks of inferred template counts. In a later analysis, generation probabilities were computed using a VDJ recombination model fitted to out-of-frame rearrangements, and the results were checked against IGoR. In a later analysis, TCR-TCR, TCR-HLA and TCR-CMV co-occurrence was scored with hypergeometric tests, and a repertoire-size bias correction was applied to TCR pairs. In a later analysis, false discovery rates were estimated by permuting HLA or CMV assignments 20 times. In a later analysis, co-occurring TCRs were grouped using DBSCAN, and TCRdist sequence similarity was added for clustering within HLA-allele-positive subsets. Repertoires with fewer than 30,000 or more than 120,000 public chains were left out of co-occurrence clustering, as were several repertoires with anomalous nucleotide sharing. This is the immuneACCESS table as TCRdb keeps it, with only in-frame sequences that have V and J called. A part of the clones is gone; compared with another copy, unresolved V genes explain less than half, and the rest is unexplained. From that table come the V and J calls and clone size; the DNA was used to work out D and trimming. This sample lists about 190,000 clones; approximately 78% were detected once. The top ten constitute about 0.84% of the sample.

Trimming removed 5 bases from V and 7 bases from J, leaving 9 bases between the germline ends. CDR1 and CDR2 (SGHRS, YFSETQ) derive from the germline V gene. From the cysteine through the phenylalanine, the CDR3 covers 12 amino acids. Here the CDR3 DNA is all that survives: 36 bases in frame from base 1. The investigation overall reported the following: The classifier was reported to diagnose cytomegalovirus status with high specificity and sensitivity in both the original cohort and the validation cohort. Linkage disequilibrium might explain the correlated functional status among segregating V segments, but an unknown experimental factor could not be excluded. V-gene and J-gene trimming of TCR beta chains was associated with a missense DCLRE1C variant in a later genetic analysis, and the association was replicated in an independent cohort. Broadly in line with IMGT annotations, most TCR beta V segments showed up in productive rearrangements about 87% or about 30% of the time in an earlier analysis of 587 of the donors. In a later analysis, 15,000 to 20,000 TCR beta sequences were associated with specific HLA alleles at a false discovery rate of 0.05. The study gave a list of 150 to 200 TCR beta chains associated with cytomegalovirus. Sequencing depth was assumed to be roughly uniform across donors in the presence/absence analyses, though that assumption may not hold. Because counts were too low, seventeen rarely observed V segments, including chromosome 9 orphons, were excluded from the earlier analysis of around 640 of the donors. A later analysis found that HLA-associated TCR beta chains were more clonally expanded and had lower generation probabilities than equally common non-associated chains. Only TCR beta chains were sequenced in this cohort, and the absence of alpha or paired-chain data limited detectable features. HLA typing was unavailable for some donors at each locus, so association tests used only the typed subset. A later analysis found that most CMV-associated TCR beta chains appeared HLA-restricted, with HLA associations seemingly driven largely by CMV exposure. A later analysis reported that several top co-occurrence clusters appeared linked to parvovirus B19, influenza, CMV and Epstein-Barr virus. Some IMGT-functional V segments, including TRBV6-2 and TRBV6-3, could not be told apart with the 87-base-pair reads, so those segments were excluded. According to the authors, the approach could potentially be generalized to other disease states and immunological phenotypes. A further reported finding was that TCR beta sequences accurately predicted the HLA-A and HLA-B alleles for most subjects in the first cohort. Most TCR sequences were observed very rarely across donors, whereas some public TCRs were present in many individuals. In a later analysis, TCR association rates were found to vary across HLA loci, with the most associated TCRs seen for DRB1 alleles and the fewest for HLA-C alleles. Compared with the approximately 720-donor mean, donors in an Asian-associated ancestry cluster had fewer N-insertions in productive TCRs, according to a later genetic analysis. A group of highly shared sequence variants was considered likely to be a technical artifact of the sequencing pipeline. A few of the identified cytomegalovirus-associated TCR beta chains were confirmed in vitro to be specific for cytomegalovirus antigens. When HLA alleles, especially DR and DQ, strongly co-occurred, TCR associations were difficult to assign to individual alleles. CMV serostatus was the only immune exposure information available for the cohort.

As for this clone: What this receptor recognizes is not known. The sample holds no much larger clone one base away, and base qualities are not on file.

Recombination connected TRBV5-1 to TRBJ2-2, with no confident D gene call. The sequence was collected from a woman between 18 and 29 years old in good health and CMV-seronegative. What was sequenced was PBMCs. Here is the DNA: TGCGCCAGCAGAACGATCAGCGGGGAGCTGTTTTTT. This codes for CASRTISGELFF.